A single sample is the source of the 27 T cell receptor beta chains below, sequenced in a study of blood T cell repertoires in COVID-19. This table comes from immunoSEQ multiplex PCR, and its TCRdb copy is limited to in-frame clones, with some not included. The table records 84,000 or so clones, roughly 80% of them present only once. The specimen was peripheral blood. These receptors originate from a human donor in a cohort sampled during active COVID-19.

This chain uses TRBV7-9 with TRBJ2-1; D might be TRBD1 (6 bases). Germline CDR1 reads SEHNR; CDR2 reads FQNEAQ (reference sequence). The CDR3 is made up of 15 amino acids. Trimming left V 4 bases short and J 10 bases short, with 20 bases between. The CDR3 region is CASSSYPTGREEQFF. DNA of the CDR3: TGTGCCAGCAGCTCGTACCCGACAGGTCGGGAAGAGCAGTTCTTC.

The chain employs TRBV7-8 and TRBJ2-5, with 10 bases that match TRBD2. This CDR3 region has 16 residues. Losses at the gene ends were 0 bases for V and 5 bases for J; bases not matched to a gene: 6. Germline loops: CDR1 SGHVS, CDR2 FQNEAQ. CDR3 DNA sequence: TGTGCCAGCAGCTTAGCGAGCGGGGGGGCACGGGAGACCCAGTACTTC. As protein: CASSLASGGARETQYF.

The rearrangement joins TRBV5-1 to TRBJ1-1; a weak D match, TRBD1 (5 bases). This CDR3 has 15 amino acids. CDR1 is SGHRS and CDR2 is YFSETQ in the germline V gene. V was shortened by 2 bases and J by 2 bases, with 13 bases between the two germline ends. The CDR3 DNA follows: TGCGCCAGCAGCTTTTGGGGCAGTAAAAACACTGAAGCTTTCTTT. Translation gives CASSFWGSKNTEAFF. Filled out from reference TRBV5-1 and TRBJ1-1, the complete variable domain reads KAGVTQTPRYLIKTRGQQVTLSCSPISGHRSVSWYQQTPGQGLQFLFEYFSETQRNKGNFPGRFSGRQFSNSRSEMNVSTLELGDSALYLCASSFWGSKNTEAFFGQGTRLTVV.

V and J are TRBV5-1 and TRBJ2-2; 7 bases are shared with TRBD1. Per the germline V gene, CDR1 is SGHRS and CDR2 is YFSETQ. This CDR3 region has 12 residues. With V trimmed by 0 bases and J by 13 bases, 3 bases remained unmatched. The CDR3 bases are TGCGCCAGCAGCTTGGACAGGGGAAGGCTGTTTTTT. Translating gives CASSLDRGRLFF.

This clone was picked up many times. The chain carries TRBV7-9 and TRBJ2-6, with TRBD1 identical over 11 bases. The CDR3 contains 16 residues. V was clipped by 5 bases and J by 2 bases; unmatched bases: 2. Germline V gene data show CDR1 as SEHNR and CDR2 as FQNEAQ (reference sequence). In DNA form, the CDR3 reads TGTGCCAGCAGCCCGGGACAGGGGGCTGGGGCCAACGTCCTGACTTTC. The encoded protein is CASSPGQGAGANVLTF.

The chain combines TRBV7-9 with TRBJ1-6; 9 bases agree with TRBD1. CDR3 length equals 15 residues. V dropped 4 bases and J dropped 7; count of bases not matched to a gene: 5. Germline V CDR1 and CDR2: SEHNR, FQNEAQ (reference sequence). DNA of the CDR3: TGTGCCAGCAGCTCACAGGGGGCGAGGAATTCACCCCTCCACTTT. Residues: CASSSQGARNSPLHF.

The genes are TRBV2 and TRBJ2-7; 7 bases fit TRBD1. The CDR3 is 13 residues long. The germline V gene has CDR1 SNHLY and CDR2 FYNNEI. Germline trimming cut 10 bases from V and 6 bases from J; bases unmatched to any gene: 12. The DNA of the CDR3 is TGTGCCACCTCGGAGGAGACAGGGAGCGAGCAGTACTTC. This codes for CATSEETGSEQYF. Drawing the rest from reference TRBV2 and TRBJ2-7, the complete variable domain is EPEVTQTPSHQVTQMGQEVILRCVPISNHLYFYWYRQILGQKVEFLVSFYNNEISEKSEIFDDQFSVERPDGSNFTLKIRSTKLEDSAMYFCATSEETGSEQYFGPGTRLTVT.

The genes are TRBV15 and TRBJ1-3; TRBD1 matches at 7 bases. V lost 4 bases and J lost 3; bases outside the gene matches: 12. Germline values: CDR1 LNHNV, CDR2 YYDKDF (reference sequence). The CDR3 length is 17 residues. CDR3 in amino acids: CATSNQIRGLGGNTIYF. DNA of the CDR3: TGTGCCACCAGCAACCAGATAAGGGGGCTTGGTGGAAACACCATATATTTT.

The V and J genes are TRBV19 and TRBJ1-1; 9 positions agree with TRBD1. The CDR3 sequence is 15 residues long. The germline V gene has CDR1 LNHDA and CDR2 SQIVND (reference sequence). V trimming: 7 bases; J trimming: 4 bases; junction bases outside the gene matches: 10. The CDR3 DNA reads as TGTGCCAGTACCCCTCCACGGACAGGGGTCACTGAAGCTTTCTTT. Translated, it gives CASTPPRTGVTEAFF.

The chain has TRBV30 and TRBJ2-7; no definite D call. This CDR3 is 11 amino acids long. From germline, CDR1 is GTSNPN and CDR2 SVGIG (reference sequence). V gave up 0 bases and J gave up 6 bases, with 6 bases separating them. CDR3 amino acids: CAWSVYIEQYF. CDR3 DNA: TGTGCCTGGAGTGTATACATCGAGCAGTACTTC.

This chain connects TRBV6-5 to TRBJ2-7; 10 bases are a match to TRBD1. V trimming: 1 base; J trimming: 0 bases; junction bases outside the gene matches: 3. CDR1 is MNHEY and CDR2 is SVGAGI in the germline V gene. There are 16 residues in the CDR3. CDR3 in amino acids: CASSYLRTGGSYEQYF. DNA of the CDR3: TGTGCCAGCAGTTACTTGAGGACAGGGGGCTCCTACGAGCAGTACTTC.

The chain recombines TRBV7-3 with TRBJ2-6, with 7 positions matching TRBD2. The length of the CDR3 is 16 residues. V lost 5 bases to trimming and J lost 5 bases; unmatched junction nucleotides: 9. Germline V gives CDR1 SGHTA, CDR2 FQGTGA. The CDR3 is CASSPSSGGWANVLTF. In DNA form, the CDR3 reads TGTGCCAGCAGCCCAAGCTCCGGGGGGTGGGCCAACGTCCTGACTTTC.

The chain couples TRBV5-1 to TRBJ2-7; 9 nucleotides match TRBD1. The germline V gene has CDR1 SGHRS and CDR2 YFSETQ. The CDR3 is 14 residues long. V lost 0 bases to trimming and J lost 5 bases; unmatched junction nucleotides: 3. CDR3 loop: CASSLGGTGNEQYF. The CDR3 DNA reads as TGCGCCAGCAGCTTGGGAGGGACAGGGAACGAGCAGTACTTC.

In its sample, this clone was seen once. J is TRBJ1-2 and V is TRBV29-1; D remains unclear. This CDR3 region has 11 residues. Per germline, CDR1 SQVTM and CDR2 ANQGSEA. V lost 4 bases to trimming and J lost 4 bases, with 7 bases between them. The CDR3 DNA reads as TGCAGCGTTGGGTCCAGCTATGGCTACACCTTC. Encoded protein: CSVGSSYGYTF.

J is TRBJ1-1 and V is TRBV18; D gene ambiguous. Trimming took 6 bases from V and 1 from J, leaving 15 bases between them. Looked up from germline, CDR1 is KGHSH and CDR2 is LQKENI. The CDR3 extends over 15 amino acids. CDR3 loop: CASSFIPVGNTEAFF. For the CDR3, the DNA is TGTGCCAGCTCCTTTATTCCAGTTGGGAACACTGAAGCTTTCTTT. The complete variable domain, with remaining parts taken from reference TRBV18 and TRBJ1-1, reads NAGVMQNPRHLVRRRGQEARLRCSPMKGHSHVYWYRQLPEEGLKFMVYLQKENIIDESGMPKERFSAEFPKEGPSILRIQQVVRGDSAAYFCASSFIPVGNTEAFFGQGTRLTVV.

V and J are TRBV6-2 or TRBV6-3 and TRBJ1-3; D may be TRBD1 (5 bases). The CDR3 runs to 13 residues. Trimming pared 5 bases from V and 7 bases from J, leaving 12 bases between. CDR1 and CDR2 (germline): MNHEY, SVGEGT. CDR3 nucleotide sequence: TGTGCCAGCAGTACGACAGTTTTGAACACCATATATTTT. This codes for CASSTTVLNTIYF.

This clone came up a few times. The rearrangement links TRBV3-1 (or the pseudogene TRBV3-2) to TRBJ2-7; unclear D gene. Looked up from germline, CDR1 is LGHDT and CDR2 is YNNKEL (reference sequence). Trimming took 1 base from V and 5 from J, leaving 6 bases between them. This CDR3 is built from 12 residues. DNA of the CDR3: TGTGCCAGCAGCCAAGGCGTCCACGAGCAGTACTTC. The encoded protein is CASSQGVHEQYF.

The rearrangement links TRBV20-1 to TRBJ2-7, with D perhaps matching TRBD2 (5 bases). This CDR3 is built from 12 residues. Trimming shortened V by 3 bases and J by 6 bases, and 12 bases separated the two germline ends. Looked up from germline, CDR1 is DFQATT and CDR2 is SNEGSKA (reference sequence). CDR3 amino acids: CSASVPRGEQYF. In DNA form, the CDR3 reads TGCAGTGCTAGTGTCCCCCGGGGCGAGCAGTACTTC.

The chain links TRBV7-2 to TRBJ2-5; 12 bases are a match to TRBD2. CDR1 SGHTA and CDR2 FQGNSA come from the germline V gene. V dropped 2 bases and J dropped 3; count of bases not matched to a gene: 13. The CDR3 is 19 amino acids. The CDR3 loop is CASSLPLLSSGGEEETQYF. CDR3 nucleotide sequence: TGTGCCAGCAGCTTACCCCTCCTTTCTAGCGGGGGGGAGGAAGAGACCCAGTACTTC. The variable domain in full, with the rest retrieved from reference TRBV7-2 and TRBJ2-5, is GAGVSQSPSNKVTEKGKDVELRCDPISGHTALYWYRQSLGQGLEFLIYFQGNSAPDKSGLPSDRFSAERTGGSVSTLTIQRTQQEDSAVYLCASSLPLLSSGGEEETQYFGPGTRLLVL.

This clone appeared a few times. This rearrangement joins TRBV20-1 to TRBJ1-1, with 8 bases that match TRBD1. The V and J ends lost 3 bases and 8 bases, in that order; junction bases with no gene match: 2. The CDR3 loop spans 11 amino acids. The V gene's germline CDR1 is DFQATT and CDR2 SNEGSKA (reference sequence). The CDR3 sequence: CSARYRGEAFF. The DNA of the CDR3 is TGCAGTGCTAGGTACAGGGGGGAAGCTTTCTTT.

The J gene is TRBJ1-5, the V gene TRBV4-1, with D possibly being TRBD1 (6 bases). Trimming left V 4 bases short and J 6 bases short, with 13 bases between. The germline CDR1 and CDR2 sequences are MGHRA and YSYEKL. The CDR3 spans 14 residues. The CDR3 reads CASSRDTDIQPQHF. For the CDR3, the DNA is TGCGCCAGCAGCCGGGACACCGATATTCAGCCCCAGCATTTT.

The chain joins TRBV5-6 to TRBJ2-7; 9 bases agree with TRBD1. Germline V CDR1 and CDR2: SGHDT, YYEEEE. The CDR3 totals 14 residues. J lost 6 bases, V lost 3 bases, and 7 bases had no gene match. CDR3 in amino acids: CASSYGTGFPEQYF. The CDR3, as DNA: TGTGCCAGCAGCTACGGGACAGGGTTCCCCGAGCAGTACTTC.

A few counts support this clone. This chain uses TRBV10-2 with TRBJ1-2, with a possible D match to TRBD1 (6 bases). This CDR3 comprises 13 residues. The V gene's germline CDR1 is WSHSY and CDR2 SAAADI. V shed 3 bases and J shed 3 bases, with 8 bases lying between them. The CDR3 loop is CASSEQGHYGYTF. The CDR3 DNA reads as TGCGCCAGCAGTGAACAGGGCCACTATGGCTACACCTTC.

Here the CDR3 reads CASIDRDRGQPQHF. The CDR3 coding sequence is TGTGCCAGCATAGACCGGGACAGAGGGCAGCCCCAGCATTTT. The chain recombines TRBV28 with TRBJ1-5; 7 bases match TRBD1. Trimming took 7 bases from V and 7 from J; bases not matched to a gene: 10. Germline V gene lookup returns CDR1 MDHEN and CDR2 SYDVKM. The CDR3 runs to 14 residues. The complete variable domain, with remaining parts taken from reference TRBV28 and TRBJ1-5, reads DVKVTQSSRYLVKRTGEKVFLECVQDMDHENMFWYRQDPGLGLRLIYFSYDVKMKEKGDIPEGYSVSREKKERFSLILESASTNQTSMYLCASIDRDRGQPQHFGDGTRLSIL.

V usage is TRBV21-1 and J usage is TRBJ1-2; the table names TRBD1, a call not compared with the DNA. TRBV21-1 is flagged as a pseudogene. The length of the CDR3 is 15 residues. This CDR3 is CASSKVEGQLNGYTF. The CDR3 DNA reads TGTGCCAGCAGCAAAGTGGAGGGACAGTTAAATGGCTACACCTTC.

The chain links TRBV10-1 to TRBJ2-5; D not certain. Germline values: CDR1 WNHNN, CDR2 SYGVQD (reference sequence). V lost 9 bases and J lost 5, with 7 bases in between. The CDR3 is 10 residues long. CDR3 nucleotide sequence: TGCGCCAGTTATTCGGAGACCCAGTACTTC. Its protein is CASYSETQYF.

The rearrangement links TRBV18 to TRBJ2-3; TRBD2 aligns across 14 bases. The CDR3 has 18 residues. Germline CDR1 and CDR2: KGHSH and LQKENI. V lost 3 bases, J lost 7 bases, and 12 bases stayed unmatched. CDR3 loop: CASSPTSGGAMRLNTQYF. In nucleotides, the CDR3 is TGTGCCAGCTCACCGACTAGCGGGGGGGCGATGAGGCTAAATACGCAGTATTTT.